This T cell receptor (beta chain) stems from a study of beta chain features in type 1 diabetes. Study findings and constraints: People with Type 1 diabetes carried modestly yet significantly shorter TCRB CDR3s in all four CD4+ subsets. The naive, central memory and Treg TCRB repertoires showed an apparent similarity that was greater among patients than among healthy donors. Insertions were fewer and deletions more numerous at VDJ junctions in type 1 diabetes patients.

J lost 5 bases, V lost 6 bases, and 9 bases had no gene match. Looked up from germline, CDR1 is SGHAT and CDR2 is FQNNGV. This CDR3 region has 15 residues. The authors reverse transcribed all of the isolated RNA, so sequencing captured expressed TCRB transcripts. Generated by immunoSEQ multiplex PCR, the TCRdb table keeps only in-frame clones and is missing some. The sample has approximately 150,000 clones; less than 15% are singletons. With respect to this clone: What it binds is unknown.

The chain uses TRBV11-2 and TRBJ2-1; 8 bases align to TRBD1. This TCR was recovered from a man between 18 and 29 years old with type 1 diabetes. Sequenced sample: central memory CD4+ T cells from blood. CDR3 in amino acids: CASSSGQGGNNEQFF. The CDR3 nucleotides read TGTGCCAGCAGTTCCGGACAGGGAGGTAACAATGAGCAGTTCTTC.